Each of the 24 T cell receptor beta chains below was sequenced from the same sample in a study of CXCR3-negative and CXCR3-positive naive CD8 T cells. The method, 5' RACE with UMI labels, was used to prepare the TRB cDNA libraries. From the 5' RACE reads, TCRdb lists one entry per CDR3 protein and no DNA. There are 55,000 to 70,000 distinct CDR3 sequences in the sample, with about 0.68% held by the top ten. Study results and limitations: More hydrophobic TRB CDR3s were found in CXCR3-positive naive cells than in CXCR3-negative naive cells.

For these receptors, no antigen is known. The sequenced sample consisted of naive CXCR3+ CD8+ T cells from blood. Subset defined: CD45RO-CCR7+CD27+CD95- naive CD8+ T cells expressing CXCR3 (TNR3+). The receptors come from a human donor in good health. Some clones in this sample may be carry-over from other donors' samples.

This chain connects TRBV20-1 to TRBJ2-1; TCRdb lists TRBD2, though no DNA is available to test this call. The CDR3 has 15 amino acids. The germline gives CDR1 DFQATT, CDR2 SNEGSKA (reference sequence). CDR3: CSASQGPSSYNEQFF.

This chain uses TRBV18 with TRBJ2-7. CDR1 and CDR2 (germline): KGHSH, LQKENI. This CDR3 comprises 16 residues. The CDR3 loop reads CASSPPGDSSNYEQYF.

The chain employs TRBV19 and TRBJ1-5. The germline V gene encodes CDR1 LNHDA and CDR2 SQIVND (reference sequence). The CDR3 runs to 13 residues. The CDR3: CATLDTGNQPQHF.

J is TRBJ2-7 and V is TRBV7-9; the D call from TCRdb, TRBD1, cannot be confirmed without DNA. The CDR3 sequence is 15 residues long. Germline CDR1 SEHNR, CDR2 FQNEAQ (reference sequence). CDR3 sequence reads: CASSLIRTGVPEQYF.

The chain links TRBV12-5 to TRBJ2-6; TCRdb outputs TRBD1, but without DNA this stays unchecked. The CDR3 is 18 amino acids. Germline V gives CDR1 LGHNT, CDR2 FRNRAP. The CDR3 is CASGGWDRLLSGANVLTF.

The chain couples TRBV6-5 to TRBJ1-1. The CDR3 sequence is 16 residues long. Germline V gene lookup returns CDR1 MNHEY and CDR2 SVGAGI. CDR3 protein: CASSYSDGEYYTEAFF.

J is TRBJ1-1 and V is TRBV5-5; TCRdb's D gene call, TRBD1, goes unchecked for lack of DNA. The CDR3 has 15 residues. Germline CDR1 SGHKS, CDR2 YYEKEE (reference sequence). The CDR3 is CASSSVGPGVTEAFF.

The chain employs TRBV10-3 and TRBJ1-1; TCRdb lists TRBD1, though no DNA is available to test this call. CDR1 ENHRY and CDR2 SYGVKD come from the germline V gene. There are 16 residues in the CDR3. CDR3 loop: CAISGPRQGMWTEAFF.

The V and J genes are TRBV5-4 and TRBJ2-1; without DNA, the TCRdb call of TRBD2 cannot be checked. Germline-derived CDR1 and CDR2 are SGHNT and YYREEE (reference sequence). This CDR3 has 14 amino acids. The CDR3: CASSSTSGVNEQFF.

The chain uses TRBV10-3 and TRBJ2-5; the TCRdb D gene call, TRBD2, has no DNA to confirm it. The CDR3 contains 19 residues. Germline loops: CDR1 ENHRY, CDR2 SYGVKD. The CDR3 sequence: CAISERAGDWRGGQETQYF.

The rearrangement uses TRBV4-1 and TRBJ2-7; TCRdb indicates TRBD2, and absent DNA this call remains unverified. The germline CDR1 and CDR2 sequences are MGHRA and YSYEKL. The CDR3 spans 12 residues. The CDR3 protein is CASSQDRGEQYF.

The chain's CDR3 is CASSRYRDRQYEQYF. The rearrangement joins TRBV11-2 to TRBJ2-7; the TRBD1 assignment by TCRdb is unverifiable without DNA. Germline assignment: CDR1 SGHAT and CDR2 FQNNGV. CDR3 size: 15 residues.

CDR3 protein: CASSLRRGGTEAFF. V gene TRBV28 combines with J gene TRBJ1-1. The CDR3 has 14 amino acids. Germline-derived CDR1 and CDR2 are MDHEN and SYDVKM. The whole variable domain, remainder taken from reference TRBV28 and TRBJ1-1, is DVKVTQSSRYLVKRTGEKVFLECVQDMDHENMFWYRQDPGLGLRLIYFSYDVKMKEKGDIPEGYSVSREKKERFSLILESASTNQTSMYLCASSLRRGGTEAFFGQGTRLTVV.

The chain joins TRBV3-1 to TRBJ2-3. CDR3 length equals 12 residues. Germline V gene data show CDR1 as LGHDT and CDR2 as YNNKEL (reference sequence). CDR3 region: CASSLITDTQYF.

The chain uses TRBV7-2 and TRBJ2-7; the D call of TRBD2 rests on TCRdb alone, since no DNA is present to check it. The CDR3 has 16 residues. CDR1 is SGHTA and CDR2 is FQGNSA in the germline V gene. This CDR3 reads CASSPWLAGGLNEQYF.

This chain uses TRBV4-2 with TRBJ1-2; TCRdb names TRBD1, which stays unverified in the absence of DNA. CDR1 is LGHNA, CDR2 YNFKEQ, per germline. There are 17 residues in the CDR3. Here the CDR3 reads CASSRTPTGRDNYGYTF.

This chain uses TRBV5-1 with TRBJ2-1; without DNA, the TCRdb call of TRBD2 cannot be checked. The CDR3 is made up of 22 amino acids. Looked up from germline, CDR1 is SGHRS and CDR2 is YFSETQ. The CDR3 protein is CASSHPGGPGLAGSQPYNEQFF.

This rearrangement joins TRBV10-3 to TRBJ2-2; TCRdb gives TRBD2 as the D gene, but with no DNA this cannot be confirmed. Germline V lookup: CDR1 ENHRY, CDR2 SYGVKD. There are 17 residues in the CDR3. CDR3 in amino acids: CAISEFPGPSGTGELFF.

The J gene is TRBJ1-3, the V gene TRBV7-6; without DNA, the TCRdb call of TRBD1 cannot be checked. This CDR3 has 15 amino acids. Germline-derived CDR1 and CDR2 are SGHVS and FNYEAQ. The CDR3: CASSPTTGSGNTIYF.

The CDR3 spells CASSYGQGSDETQYF. This chain uses TRBV14 with TRBJ2-5; lacking DNA, the TRBD1 call made by TCRdb goes unchecked. CDR1 is SGHDN and CDR2 is FVKESK in the germline V gene. CDR3 size: 15 residues.

The chain carries TRBV6-2 or TRBV6-3 and TRBJ2-1. This CDR3 region has 13 residues. Germline CDR1 reads MNHEY; CDR2 reads SVGEGT. The CDR3 region is CASSYYWNNEQFF.

The V call is TRBV7-2, the J call TRBJ2-1; the TCRdb call, TRBD2, lacks DNA for checking. From germline, CDR1 is SGHTA and CDR2 FQGNSA. This CDR3 spans 17 amino acids. The chain's CDR3 is CASSLLVAGGRYNEQFF. The full variable domain, its missing parts supplied by reference TRBV7-2 and TRBJ2-1, is GAGVSQSPSNKVTEKGKDVELRCDPISGHTALYWYRQSLGQGLEFLIYFQGNSAPDKSGLPSDRFSAERTGGSVSTLTIQRTQQEDSAVYLCASSLLVAGGRYNEQFFGPGTRLTVL.

The genes are TRBV6-5 and TRBJ2-6; the D call from TCRdb, TRBD1, cannot be confirmed without DNA. This CDR3 spans 14 amino acids. CDR1 and CDR2 from the germline V gene are MNHEY and SVGAGI. CDR3 region: CASRRGVGANVLTF.

This rearrangement joins TRBV29-1 to TRBJ2-5; absent DNA, TCRdb's TRBD2 call cannot be checked. The germline gives CDR1 SQVTM, CDR2 ANQGSEA. This CDR3 has 14 residues. CDR3 residues: CSALAPRGEETQYF. The variable domain in full, with the rest retrieved from reference TRBV29-1 and TRBJ2-5, is SAVISQKPSRDICQRGTSLTIQCQVDSQVTMMFWYRQQPGQSLTLIATANQGSEATYESGFVIDKFPISRPNLTFSTLTVSNMSPEDSSIYLCSALAPRGEETQYFGPGTRLLVL.